The sample holds many counts of the clone carrying this T cell receptor beta chain. Its antigen is unknown. Time point in this sample: newly diagnosed GD, antithyroid drugs for less than 3 months. From PBMCs, RNA was extracted and then used to make the TCR library. With EDTA tubes as the receptacles, about 9.2 milliliters of peripheral blood were drawn. Germline CDR1 reads SNHLY; CDR2 reads FYNNEI. The V gene end was trimmed by 7 bases and the J gene end by 4 bases; junction bases not matched to a gene: 6. The CDR3 has 14 amino acids. This record comes from a study of regulatory T cells in long-lasting Graves disease. General observations from the study: Between persistent patients, 2,500 to 3,500 public clonotypes were shared, exceeding the 966 shared between new patients.

CDR3 regions were amplified by Arm-PCR using iRepertoire HTBI primers to build TCR beta libraries. In TCRdb, the multiplex PCR reads were re-called with MiXCR into one record per CDR3 protein. The table has about 220,000 distinct CDR3 sequences, roughly 20% seen once. These data were likewise used in another study, on T cells in Graves' hyperthyroidism and ophthalmopathy. That paper notes: Graves' hyperthyroidism showing no ophthalmopathy progression within 18 months was considered stable. Based on clinical symptoms, serum thyroxine and TRAb, thyroid ultrasound and orbital computed tomography, diagnoses were reached.

The sequenced sample was peripheral blood mononuclear cells (PBMCs), obtained at new diagnosis, from a patient treated with antithyroid drugs. The chain is built from TRBV2 and TRBJ1-5; 8 nucleotides line up with TRBD1. The TCR sequence derives from a woman in her twenties or thirties with Graves disease. DNA for the CDR3: TGTGCCAGCATGCGGACAGGGCAAAATCAGCCCCAGCATTTT. Protein product: CASMRTGQNQPQHF.